The rows below give T cell receptor beta chains drawn from one sample of a study of shared clonotypes between healthy human individuals. Data came from immunoSEQ multiplex PCR; TCRdb stores just in-frame clones and leaves some out. The table has some 2,500,000 clones, approximately 93% seen once. The sample comprised naive CD4+ T cells from PBMCs. The receptors shown here come from a man between 18 and 29 years old in good health. Some clones in this sample may be carry-over from other donors' samples. CDR3s include the opening cysteine and the closing phenylalanine or tryptophan. A D gene is named only where the DNA matches it firmly. Clone sizes are given selectively: once, few, many, or a class where the clone is expanded.

J gene: TRBJ2-7; clone size: .; V gene: TRBV9; D gene: TRBD2; CDR3 protein: CASSVGHSGSGHEQYF; CDR3 DNA: TGTGCCAGCAGCGTAGGGCACAGCGGGAGTGGTCACGAGCAGTACTTC
J gene: TRBJ2-1; clone size: .; V gene: TRBV7-9; D gene: TRBD2; CDR3 protein: CASTKSSGDNNEQFF; CDR3 DNA: TGTGCCAGCACCAAATCTAGCGGGGATAACAATGAGCAGTTCTTC
J gene: TRBJ1-2; clone size: .; V gene: TRBV19; D gene: TRBD1; CDR3 protein: CASSTPGGANYGYTF; CDR3 DNA: TGTGCCAGTAGTACACCAGGGGGAGCTAACTATGGCTACACCTTC
J gene: TRBJ2-3; clone size: .; V gene: TRBV5-1; D gene: .; CDR3 protein: CASSTGDTTDTQYF; CDR3 DNA: TGCGCCAGCAGCACCGGGGACACCACAGATACGCAGTATTTT
J gene: TRBJ2-7; clone size: .; V gene: TRBV29-1; D gene: .; CDR3 protein: CSVEGRGTAYEQYF; CDR3 DNA: TGCAGCGTTGAAGGCCGGGGAACAGCCTACGAGCAGTACTTC
J gene: TRBJ2-7; clone size: .; V gene: TRBV5-4; D gene: TRBD2; CDR3 protein: CASTTSSGRSREQYF; CDR3 DNA: TGTGCCAGCACCACCTCCAGCGGGAGGTCGCGGGAGCAGTACTTC
J gene: TRBJ1-1; clone size: few; V gene: TRBV7-3; D gene: .; CDR3 protein: CASRYSVNTEAFF; CDR3 DNA: TGTGCCAGCAGGTATTCGGTGAACACTGAAGCTTTCTTT
J gene: TRBJ1-5; clone size: .; V gene: TRBV6-1; D gene: .; CDR3 protein: CASGGRHQPQHF; CDR3 DNA: TGTGCCAGCGGAGGGAGGCATCAGCCCCAGCATTTT
J gene: TRBJ2-3; clone size: .; V gene: TRBV7-2; D gene: TRBD2; CDR3 protein: CASSLQAGGPLDTQYF; CDR3 DNA: TGTGCCAGCAGCCTACAAGCGGGAGGGCCATTGGATACGCAGTATTTT
J gene: TRBJ2-5; clone size: .; V gene: TRBV2; D gene: .; CDR3 protein: CASKIQETQYF; CDR3 DNA: TGTGCCAGCAAGATCCAAGAGACCCAGTACTTC
J gene: TRBJ2-3; clone size: .; V gene: TRBV7-7; D gene: TRBD2; CDR3 protein: CASSLRAGGPTPTDTQYF; CDR3 DNA: TGTGCCAGCAGCTTACGGGCGGGAGGGCCTACTCCCACAGATACGCAGTATTTT
J gene: TRBJ2-5; clone size: .; V gene: TRBV5-1; D gene: .; CDR3 protein: CASSWGTTQETQYF; CDR3 DNA: TGCGCCAGCAGCTGGGGGACAACCCAAGAGACCCAGTACTTC
J gene: TRBJ1-3; clone size: .; V gene: TRBV5-6; D gene: TRBD1; CDR3 protein: CASSHRPGTAAGNTIYF; CDR3 DNA: TGTGCCAGCAGCCACCGCCCCGGGACAGCGGCTGGAAACACCATATATTTT
J gene: TRBJ1-1; clone size: .; V gene: TRBV30; D gene: .; CDR3 protein: CAWSRERRLNTEAFF; CDR3 DNA: TGTGCCTGGAGTCGAGAGCGACGTCTGAACACTGAAGCTTTCTTT
J gene: TRBJ1-2; clone size: .; V gene: TRBV28; D gene: .; CDR3 protein: CASVPARSYGYTF; CDR3 DNA: TGTGCCAGCGTCCCAGCGAGGTCCTATGGCTACACCTTC
J gene: TRBJ2-4; clone size: .; V gene: TRBV4-3; D gene: TRBD2; CDR3 protein: CASSQVGRGIAKNIQYF; CDR3 DNA: TGCGCCAGCAGCCAAGTAGGGAGGGGAATAGCCAAAAACATTCAGTACTTC
J gene: TRBJ2-5; clone size: .; V gene: TRBV7-9; D gene: .; CDR3 protein: CASSDPGETQYF; CDR3 DNA: TGTGCCAGCAGCGATCCCGGAGAGACCCAGTACTTC
J gene: TRBJ2-1; clone size: .; V gene: TRBV6-1; D gene: TRBD2; CDR3 protein: CASSEAWLAGASEQFF; CDR3 DNA: TGTGCCAGCAGTGAAGCTTGGCTAGCGGGAGCAAGTGAGCAGTTCTTC
J gene: TRBJ1-2; clone size: .; V gene: TRBV19; D gene: .; CDR3 protein: CASSTPGNRNYGYTF; CDR3 DNA: TGTGCCAGTAGTACGCCTGGGAACAGAAACTATGGCTACACCTTC
J gene: TRBJ2-7; clone size: once; V gene: TRBV5-1; D gene: .; CDR3 protein: CASSGKTRGTYEQYF; CDR3 DNA: TGCGCCAGCAGCGGGAAGACACGAGGAACCTACGAGCAGTACTTC
J gene: TRBJ2-7; clone size: .; V gene: TRBV6-6; D gene: .; CDR3 protein: CASSSAYEQYF; CDR3 DNA: TGTGCCAGCAGTTCTGCCTACGAGCAGTACTTC
J gene: TRBJ1-2; clone size: once; V gene: TRBV10-3; D gene: TRBD1; CDR3 protein: CAISEYQGADYGYTF; CDR3 DNA: TGTGCCATCAGTGAGTATCAGGGGGCGGACTATGGCTACACCTTC
J gene: TRBJ1-3; clone size: .; V gene: TRBV11-3; D gene: .; CDR3 protein: CASSQDGGGNTIYF; CDR3 DNA: TGTGCCAGCAGCCAGGATGGGGGCGGAAACACCATATATTTT
J gene: TRBJ2-5; clone size: .; V gene: TRBV4-1; D gene: TRBD2; CDR3 protein: CASSQGLAGVGARETQYF; CDR3 DNA: TGCGCCAGCAGCCAAGGACTAGCGGGAGTAGGTGCCCGAGAGACCCAGTACTTC
J gene: TRBJ2-7; clone size: .; V gene: TRBV2; D gene: TRBD1; CDR3 protein: CASSLDRVSYEQYF; CDR3 DNA: TGTGCCAGCAGTTTGGACAGGGTCTCCTACGAGCAGTACTTC
J gene: TRBJ2-7; clone size: .; V gene: TRBV7-9; D gene: TRBD2; CDR3 protein: CASSLLTSGDYEQYF; CDR3 DNA: TGTGCCAGCAGCTTACTGACTAGCGGGGACTACGAGCAGTACTTC
J gene: TRBJ2-7; clone size: .; V gene: TRBV28; D gene: TRBD1; CDR3 protein: CASSNRDRGPYEQYF; CDR3 DNA: TGTGCCAGCAGTAACCGGGACAGGGGTCCCTACGAGCAGTACTTC
J gene: TRBJ2-3; clone size: .; V gene: TRBV6-6; D gene: .; CDR3 protein: CASRAGRRTDTQYF; CDR3 DNA: TGTGCCAGCAGGGCGGGCCGACGAACAGATACGCAGTATTTT
J gene: TRBJ2-7; clone size: .; V gene: TRBV28; D gene: TRBD2; CDR3 protein: CASSVPGTTSYEQYF; CDR3 DNA: TGTGCCAGCAGTGTCCCCGGGACTACTTCCTACGAGCAGTACTTC
J gene: TRBJ1-1; clone size: few; V gene: TRBV12-5; D gene: .; CDR3 protein: CASGLVLGGQYTEAFF; CDR3 DNA: TGTGCTAGTGGTTTGGTACTCGGAGGTCAATACACTGAAGCTTTCTTT
J gene: TRBJ1-2; clone size: .; V gene: TRBV29-1; D gene: TRBD1; CDR3 protein: CSVQSGGNYGYTF; CDR3 DNA: TGCAGCGTCCAATCAGGGGGGAACTATGGCTACACCTTC
J gene: TRBJ1-1; clone size: .; V gene: TRBV10-3; D gene: TRBD1; CDR3 protein: CAIRDNRGGTEAFF; CDR3 DNA: TGTGCCATCAGGGATAACAGGGGTGGCACTGAAGCTTTCTTT
J gene: TRBJ1-1; clone size: .; V gene: TRBV28; D gene: .; CDR3 protein: CASSRRTFSGTTEAFF; CDR3 DNA: TGTGCCAGCAGTCGAAGGACTTTTTCTGGAACCACTGAAGCTTTCTTT
J gene: TRBJ2-5; clone size: once; V gene: TRBV5-1; D gene: TRBD2; CDR3 protein: CASSFLAGGPGGVETQYF; CDR3 DNA: TGCGCCAGCAGCTTTCTAGCGGGAGGGCCCGGCGGGGTAGAGACCCAGTACTTC
J gene: TRBJ2-6; clone size: .; V gene: TRBV5-1; D gene: .; CDR3 protein: CASSLAIGAGANVLTF; CDR3 DNA: TGCGCCAGCAGCTTGGCCATCGGAGCTGGGGCCAACGTCCTGACTTTC
J gene: TRBJ1-2; clone size: .; V gene: TRBV9; D gene: .; CDR3 protein: CASSVERRLKRGYGYTF; CDR3 DNA: TGTGCCAGCAGCGTAGAGCGCCGGCTGAAAAGGGGTTATGGCTACACCTTC
J gene: TRBJ1-2; clone size: .; V gene: TRBV20-1; D gene: .; CDR3 protein: CSARLAAFYTF; CDR3 DNA: TGCAGTGCTAGGTTGGCAGCTTTCTACACCTTC
J gene: TRBJ2-2; clone size: .; V gene: TRBV4-3; D gene: TRBD2; CDR3 protein: CASSLTSGGGELFF; CDR3 DNA: TGCGCCAGCAGCTTGACTAGCGGGGGCGGGGAGCTGTTTTTT
J gene: TRBJ1-3; clone size: few; V gene: TRBV25-1; D gene: .; CDR3 protein: CASSYSGNTIYF; CDR3 DNA: TGTGCCAGCAGTTACTCTGGAAACACCATATATTTT
J gene: TRBJ2-6; clone size: .; V gene: TRBV9; D gene: .; CDR3 protein: CASSVVSGANVLTF; CDR3 DNA: TGTGCCAGCAGCGTAGTCTCTGGGGCCAACGTCCTGACTTTC
J gene: TRBJ1-5; clone size: .; V gene: TRBV19; D gene: .; CDR3 protein: CASSIQGAGNQPQHF; CDR3 DNA: TGTGCCAGTAGTATTCAAGGGGCTGGCAATCAGCCCCAGCATTTT
J gene: TRBJ2-6; clone size: once; V gene: TRBV5-4; D gene: .; CDR3 protein: CASSLAREASGANVLTF; CDR3 DNA: TGTGCCAGCAGCTTGGCTCGGGAAGCCTCTGGGGCCAACGTCCTGACTTTC
J gene: TRBJ2-1; clone size: .; V gene: TRBV5-1; D gene: TRBD1; CDR3 protein: CASSLQQGAGREQFF; CDR3 DNA: TGCGCCAGCAGCCTCCAACAGGGGGCCGGGCGGGAGCAGTTCTTC
J gene: TRBJ1-5; clone size: .; V gene: TRBV28; D gene: .; CDR3 protein: CASNYGGSRGNQPQHF; CDR3 DNA: TGTGCCAGCAATTACGGAGGATCTAGGGGCAATCAGCCCCAGCATTTT
J gene: TRBJ2-7; clone size: once; V gene: TRBV11-2; D gene: TRBD2; CDR3 protein: CASSRGGLLSF; CDR3 DNA: TGTGCCAGCAGCCGGGGGGGCCTCCTTTCCTTC
J gene: TRBJ1-5; clone size: .; V gene: TRBV4-2; D gene: .; CDR3 protein: CASSQEGRQPQHF; CDR3 DNA: TGTGCCAGCAGCCAAGAAGGGAGGCAGCCCCAGCATTTT
J gene: TRBJ1-1; clone size: once; V gene: TRBV14; D gene: TRBD1; CDR3 protein: CASNPGQANSNTEAFF; CDR3 DNA: TGTGCCAGCAATCCGGGACAGGCTAACTCGAACACTGAAGCTTTCTTT
J gene: TRBJ1-3; clone size: .; V gene: TRBV4-2; D gene: TRBD1; CDR3 protein: CASSQDIRRQGSGNTIYF; CDR3 DNA: TGTGCCAGCAGCCAAGATATCAGGAGACAGGGCTCTGGAAACACCATATATTTT
J gene: TRBJ1-2; clone size: .; V gene: TRBV5-8; D gene: TRBD1; CDR3 protein: CASRRQGAQANYGYTF; CDR3 DNA: TGTGCCAGCAGAAGACAGGGGGCCCAAGCTAACTATGGCTACACCTTC
J gene: TRBJ1-1; clone size: .; V gene: TRBV2; D gene: .; CDR3 protein: CASRNYHQNTEAFF; CDR3 DNA: TGTGCCAGCAGAAACTACCACCAGAACACTGAAGCTTTCTTT
J gene: TRBJ2-3; clone size: .; V gene: TRBV10-3; D gene: TRBD1; CDR3 protein: CATGTGTDTQYF; CDR3 DNA: TGTGCCACCGGGACAGGGACAGATACGCAGTATTTT
J gene: TRBJ1-1; clone size: .; V gene: TRBV28; D gene: .; CDR3 protein: CASSHTKNTEAFF; CDR3 DNA: TGTGCCAGCAGTCACACCAAGAACACTGAAGCTTTCTTT